The source of this T cell receptor (beta chain) is a study of cytomegalovirus exposure and HLA in healthy donors. Points from the study as a whole: Researchers counted roughly 150 TCR beta chains as cytomegalovirus-associated.

With respect to this clone: No antigen is known for it.

13 Jbeta primers and 60 Vbeta primers were used for the PCR. Profiled with immunoSEQ multiplex PCR; TCRdb holds only in-frame clones, not every one. The sample shows some 100,000 clones, 76% of them seen only once. The CDR3 has 14 amino acids. Germline CDR1 and CDR2: GTSNPN and SVGIG (reference sequence). V gave up 1 base and J gave up 6 bases, with 12 bases separating them. The sequence derives from a woman aged 50 to 60 in good health and CMV-seropositive. The chain carries TRBV30 and TRBJ1-4; the D gene is possibly TRBD1 (6 bases). The sample consisted of PBMCs. CDR3 bases: TGTGCCTGGAGTGCGTGGGGGCCGGATGAAAAACTGTTTTTT. Residues: CAWSAWGPDEKLFF. Variable domain in full (rest from reference TRBV30 and TRBJ1-4): SQTIHQWPATLVQPVGSPLSLECTVEGTSNPNLYWYRQAAGRGLQLLFYSVGIGQISSEVPQNLSASRPQDRQFILSSKKLLLSDSGFYLCAWSAWGPDEKLFFGSGTQLSVL.